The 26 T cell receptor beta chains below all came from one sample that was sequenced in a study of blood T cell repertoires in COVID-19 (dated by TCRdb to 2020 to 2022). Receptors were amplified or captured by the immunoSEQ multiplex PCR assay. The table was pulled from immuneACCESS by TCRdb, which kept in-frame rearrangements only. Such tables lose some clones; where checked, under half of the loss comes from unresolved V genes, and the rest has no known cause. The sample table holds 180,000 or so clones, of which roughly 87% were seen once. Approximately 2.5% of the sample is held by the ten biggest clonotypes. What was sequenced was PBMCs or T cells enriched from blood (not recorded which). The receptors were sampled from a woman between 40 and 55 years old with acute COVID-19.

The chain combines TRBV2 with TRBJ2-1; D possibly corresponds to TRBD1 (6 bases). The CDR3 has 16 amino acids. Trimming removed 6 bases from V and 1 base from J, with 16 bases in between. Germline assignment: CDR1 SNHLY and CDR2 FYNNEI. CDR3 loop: CASSRAQGRSYNEQFF. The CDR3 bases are TGTGCCAGCAGCCGAGCGCAGGGGAGATCCTACAATGAGCAGTTCTTC.

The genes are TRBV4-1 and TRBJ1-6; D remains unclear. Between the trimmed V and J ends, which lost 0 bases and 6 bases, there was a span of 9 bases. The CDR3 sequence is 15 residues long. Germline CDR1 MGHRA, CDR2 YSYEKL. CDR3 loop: CASSQESTANSPLHF. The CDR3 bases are TGCGCCAGCAGCCAAGAATCAACAGCTAATTCACCCCTCCACTTT.

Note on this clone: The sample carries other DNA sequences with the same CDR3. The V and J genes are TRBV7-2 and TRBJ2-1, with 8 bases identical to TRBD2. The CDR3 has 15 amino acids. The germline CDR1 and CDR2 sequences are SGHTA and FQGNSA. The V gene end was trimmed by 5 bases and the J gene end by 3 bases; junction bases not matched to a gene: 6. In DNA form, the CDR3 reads TGTGCCAGCAGCCCCGGGGGGGGGAACTACAATGAGCAGTTCTTC. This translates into CASSPGGGNYNEQFF. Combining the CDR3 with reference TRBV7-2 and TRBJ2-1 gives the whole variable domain GAGVSQSPSNKVTEKGKDVELRCDPISGHTALYWYRQSLGQGLEFLIYFQGNSAPDKSGLPSDRFSAERTGGSVSTLTIQRTQQEDSAVYLCASSPGGGNYNEQFFGPGTRLTVL.

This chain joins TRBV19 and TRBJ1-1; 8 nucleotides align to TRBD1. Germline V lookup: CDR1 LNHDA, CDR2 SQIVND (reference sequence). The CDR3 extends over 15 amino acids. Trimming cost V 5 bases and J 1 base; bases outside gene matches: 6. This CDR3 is CASSAPGQANTEAFF. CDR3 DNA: TGTGCCAGTAGTGCGCCGGGACAGGCGAACACTGAAGCTTTCTTT.

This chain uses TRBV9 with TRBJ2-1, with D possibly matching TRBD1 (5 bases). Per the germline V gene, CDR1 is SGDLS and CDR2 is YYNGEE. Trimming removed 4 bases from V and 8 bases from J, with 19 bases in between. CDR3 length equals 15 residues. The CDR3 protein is CASSPTDGAGHEQFF. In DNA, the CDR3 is TGTGCCAGCAGCCCCACAGATGGGGCCGGTCATGAGCAGTTCTTC.

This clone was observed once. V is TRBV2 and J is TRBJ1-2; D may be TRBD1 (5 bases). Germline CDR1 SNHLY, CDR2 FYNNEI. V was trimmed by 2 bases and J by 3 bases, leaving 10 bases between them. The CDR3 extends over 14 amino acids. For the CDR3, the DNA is TGTGCCAGCAGTGAACAGGGAGGGCACTATGGCTACACCTTC. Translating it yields CASSEQGGHYGYTF.

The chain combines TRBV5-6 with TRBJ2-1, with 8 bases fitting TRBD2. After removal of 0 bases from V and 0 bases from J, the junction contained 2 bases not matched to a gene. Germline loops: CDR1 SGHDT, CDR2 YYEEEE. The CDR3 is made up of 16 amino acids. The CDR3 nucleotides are TGTGCCAGCAGCTTGGCCGGGACTAGCTCCTACAATGAGCAGTTCTTC. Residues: CASSLAGTSSYNEQFF.

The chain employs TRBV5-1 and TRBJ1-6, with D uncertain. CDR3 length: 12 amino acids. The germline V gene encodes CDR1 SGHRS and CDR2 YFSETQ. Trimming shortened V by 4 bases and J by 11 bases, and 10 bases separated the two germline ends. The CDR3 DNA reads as TGCGCCAGCAGCGGAGACGCCCCACCCCTCCACTTT. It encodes CASSGDAPPLHF.

This CDR3 reads CASSFDPRDTEAFF. In nucleotides, the CDR3 is TGTGCCAGCAGTTTTGATCCCCGGGACACTGAAGCTTTCTTT. This sequence joins TRBV27 and TRBJ1-1; D unresolved. Trimming removed 3 bases from V and 3 bases from J, with 11 bases in between. CDR1 and CDR2 from the germline V gene are MNHEY and SMNVEV (reference sequence). CDR3 length equals 14 residues.

The CDR3 DNA sequence: TGTGCCAGCAGCTTGTCAGGTCCCACAGATACGCAGTATTTT. Translated: CASSLSGPTDTQYF. This rearrangement joins TRBV7-2 to TRBJ2-3, with D hard to call. V lost 3 bases to trimming and J lost 2 bases, with 9 bases between them. This CDR3 region has 14 residues. The germline V gene has CDR1 SGHTA and CDR2 FQGNSA.

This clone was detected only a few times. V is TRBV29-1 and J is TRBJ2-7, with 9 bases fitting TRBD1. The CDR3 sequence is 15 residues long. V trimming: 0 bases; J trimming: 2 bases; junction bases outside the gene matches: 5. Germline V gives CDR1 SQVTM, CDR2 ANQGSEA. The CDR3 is CSVEDGGQGAYEQYF. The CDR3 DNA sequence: TGCAGCGTTGAAGATGGGGGACAGGGCGCCTACGAGCAGTACTTC.

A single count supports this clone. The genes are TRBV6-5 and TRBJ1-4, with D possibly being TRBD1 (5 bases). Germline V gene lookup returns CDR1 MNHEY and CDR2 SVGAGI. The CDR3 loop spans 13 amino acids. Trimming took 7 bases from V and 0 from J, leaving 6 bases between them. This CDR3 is CASIGATNEKLFF. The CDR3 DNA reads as TGTGCCAGCATAGGGGCAACTAATGAAAAACTGTTTTTT.

The CDR3 nucleotides are TGTGCCAGCAGCCTGGCCGGGACTAGAGCCTACGAGCAGTACTTC. It encodes CASSLAGTRAYEQYF. The chain recombines TRBV3-1 (or the pseudogene TRBV3-2) with TRBJ2-7, with 8 bases that match TRBD2. The CDR3 is made up of 15 amino acids. V shed 4 bases and J 2 bases; nucleotides not matched to a gene: 7. Germline loops: CDR1 LGHDT, CDR2 YNNKEL (reference sequence).

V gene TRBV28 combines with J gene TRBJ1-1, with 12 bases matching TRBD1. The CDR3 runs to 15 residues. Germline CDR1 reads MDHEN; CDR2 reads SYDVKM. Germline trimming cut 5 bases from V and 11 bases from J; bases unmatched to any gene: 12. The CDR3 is CASSLRGGQGALAFF. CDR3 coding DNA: TGTGCCAGCAGTCTAAGGGGGGGACAGGGGGCATTGGCTTTCTTT.

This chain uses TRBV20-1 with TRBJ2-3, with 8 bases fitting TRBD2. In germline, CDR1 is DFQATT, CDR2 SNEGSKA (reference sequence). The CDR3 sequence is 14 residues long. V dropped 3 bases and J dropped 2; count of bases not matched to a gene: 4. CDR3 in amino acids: CSASSGADTDTQYF. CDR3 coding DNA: TGCAGTGCTAGTAGCGGGGCAGACACAGATACGCAGTATTTT.

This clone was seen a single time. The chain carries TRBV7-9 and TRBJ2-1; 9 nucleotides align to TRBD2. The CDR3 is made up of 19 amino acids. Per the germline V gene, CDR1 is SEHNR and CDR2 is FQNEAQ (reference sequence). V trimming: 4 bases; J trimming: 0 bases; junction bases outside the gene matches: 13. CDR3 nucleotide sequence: TGTGCCAGCAGCTCATCGGTGAGACTAGCGGTTAGCTCCTACAATGAGCAGTTCTTC. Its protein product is CASSSSVRLAVSSYNEQFF.

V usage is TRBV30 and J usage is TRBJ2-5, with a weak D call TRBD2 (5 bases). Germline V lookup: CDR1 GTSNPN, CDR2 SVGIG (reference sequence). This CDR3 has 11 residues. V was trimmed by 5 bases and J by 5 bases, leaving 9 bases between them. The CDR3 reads CAWGERETQYF. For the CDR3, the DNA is TGTGCCTGGGGGGAGCGGGAGACCCAGTACTTC.

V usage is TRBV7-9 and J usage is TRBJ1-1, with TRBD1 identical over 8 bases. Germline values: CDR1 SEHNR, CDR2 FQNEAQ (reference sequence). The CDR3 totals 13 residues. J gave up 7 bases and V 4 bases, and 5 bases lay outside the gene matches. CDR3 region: CASSSGQGSEAFF. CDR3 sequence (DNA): TGTGCCAGCAGCTCCGGACAGGGAAGTGAAGCTTTCTTT.

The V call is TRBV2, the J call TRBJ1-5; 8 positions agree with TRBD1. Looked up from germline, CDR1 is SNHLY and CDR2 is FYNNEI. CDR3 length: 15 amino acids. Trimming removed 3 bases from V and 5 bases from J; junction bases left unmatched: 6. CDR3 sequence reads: CASSERGQAYQPQHF. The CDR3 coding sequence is TGTGCCAGCAGTGAGCGGGGACAGGCCTATCAGCCCCAGCATTTT.

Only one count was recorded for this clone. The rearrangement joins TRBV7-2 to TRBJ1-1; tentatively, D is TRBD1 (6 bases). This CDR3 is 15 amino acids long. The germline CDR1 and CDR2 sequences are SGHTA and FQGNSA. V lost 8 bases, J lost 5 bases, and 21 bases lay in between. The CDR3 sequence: CASSLWGGGDTEAFF. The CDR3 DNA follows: TGTGCCAGCTCACTCTGGGGCGGGGGCGATACTGAAGCTTTCTTT.

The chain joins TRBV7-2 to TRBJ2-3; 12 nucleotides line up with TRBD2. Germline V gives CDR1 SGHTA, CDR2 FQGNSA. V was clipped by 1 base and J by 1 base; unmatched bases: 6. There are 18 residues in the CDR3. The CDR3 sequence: CASSLGLAGGGRTDTQYF. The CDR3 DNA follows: TGTGCCAGCAGCTTAGGGCTAGCGGGAGGGGGACGCACAGATACGCAGTATTTT.

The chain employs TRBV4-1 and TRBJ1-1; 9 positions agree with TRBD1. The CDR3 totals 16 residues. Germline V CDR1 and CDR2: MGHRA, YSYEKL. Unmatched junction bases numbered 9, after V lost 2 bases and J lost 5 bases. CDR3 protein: CASSQNAGDRVTEAFF. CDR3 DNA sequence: TGCGCCAGCAGCCAAAATGCGGGGGACAGGGTTACTGAAGCTTTCTTT.

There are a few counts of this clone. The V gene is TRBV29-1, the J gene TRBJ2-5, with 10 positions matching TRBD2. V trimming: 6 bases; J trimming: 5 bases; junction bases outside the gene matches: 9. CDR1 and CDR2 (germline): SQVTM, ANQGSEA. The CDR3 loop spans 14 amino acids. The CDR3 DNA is TGCAGCGTGGATAGGACTAGCGGAGGGGAGACCCAGTACTTC. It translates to CSVDRTSGGETQYF.

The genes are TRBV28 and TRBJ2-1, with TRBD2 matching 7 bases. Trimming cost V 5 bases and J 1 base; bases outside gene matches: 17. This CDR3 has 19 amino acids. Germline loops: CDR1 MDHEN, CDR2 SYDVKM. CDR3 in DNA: TGTGCCAGCAGTCCAAAGTTCCCGCTCCGGGGGGAGTCCTACAATGAGCAGTTCTTC. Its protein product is CASSPKFPLRGESYNEQFF.

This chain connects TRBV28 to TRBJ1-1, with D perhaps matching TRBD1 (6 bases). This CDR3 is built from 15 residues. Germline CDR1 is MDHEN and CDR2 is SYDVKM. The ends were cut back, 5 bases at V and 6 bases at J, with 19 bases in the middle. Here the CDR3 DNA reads TGTGCCAGCAGTAGCCAAGGGGGGGGATGGTCTGAAGCTTTCTTT. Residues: CASSSQGGGWSEAFF.

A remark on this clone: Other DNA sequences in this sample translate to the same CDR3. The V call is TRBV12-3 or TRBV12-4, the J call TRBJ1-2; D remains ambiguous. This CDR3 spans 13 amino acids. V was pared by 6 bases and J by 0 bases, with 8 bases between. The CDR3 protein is CASSLDSNYGYTF. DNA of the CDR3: TGTGCCAGCAGCCTCGACTCTAACTATGGCTACACCTTC.